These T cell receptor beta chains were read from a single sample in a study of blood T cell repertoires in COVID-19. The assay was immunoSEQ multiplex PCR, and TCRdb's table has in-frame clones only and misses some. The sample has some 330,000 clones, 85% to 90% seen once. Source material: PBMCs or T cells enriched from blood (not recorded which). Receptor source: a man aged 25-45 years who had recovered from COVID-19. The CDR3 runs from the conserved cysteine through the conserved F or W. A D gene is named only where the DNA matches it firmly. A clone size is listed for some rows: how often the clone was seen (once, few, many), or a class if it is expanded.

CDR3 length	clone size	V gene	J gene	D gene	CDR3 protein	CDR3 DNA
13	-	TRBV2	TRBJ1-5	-	CASSPGVNQPQHF	TGTGCCAGCAGTCCAGGGGTAAATCAGCCCCAGCATTTT
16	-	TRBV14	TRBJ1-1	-	CASSPFPHDLNTEAFF	TGTGCCAGCAGCCCTTTTCCACATGATTTGAACACTGAAGCTTTCTTT
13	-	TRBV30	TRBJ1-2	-	CAWSVHGSVGYTF	TGTGCCTGGAGTGTACACGGGTCAGTAGGCTACACCTTC
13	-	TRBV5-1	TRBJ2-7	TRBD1	CASSSGQTYEQYF	TGCGCCAGCAGCTCGGGACAGACCTACGAGCAGTACTTC
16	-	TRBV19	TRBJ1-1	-	CASSIRGQQLNTEAFF	TGTGCCAGTAGTATCAGAGGGCAGCAATTGAACACTGAAGCTTTCTTT
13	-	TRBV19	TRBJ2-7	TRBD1	CASRGGFGDEQYF	TGTGCCAGCAGAGGGGGCTTTGGGGACGAGCAGTACTTC
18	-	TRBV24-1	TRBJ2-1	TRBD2	CATSVNPGVAGGAGEQFF	TGTGCCACCAGTGTTAACCCCGGGGTAGCGGGAGGTGCGGGTGAGCAGTTCTTC
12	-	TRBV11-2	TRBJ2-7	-	CASSLELGGQYF	TGTGCCAGCAGCTTAGAACTAGGGGGGCAGTACTTC
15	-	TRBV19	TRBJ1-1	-	CASLPGADMNTEAFF	TGTGCCAGCCTTCCAGGGGCGGACATGAACACTGAAGCTTTCTTT
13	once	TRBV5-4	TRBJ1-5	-	CASSLSQRSPQHF	TGTGCCAGCAGCTTGAGTCAGCGCTCTCCCCAGCATTTT
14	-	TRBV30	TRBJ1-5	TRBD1	CAWSAGQGNQPQHF	TGTGCCTGGAGTGCCGGACAGGGGAATCAGCCCCAGCATTTT
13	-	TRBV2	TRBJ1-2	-	CASSYLAGYGYTF	TGTGCCAGCAGTTACCTGGCGGGCTATGGCTACACCTTC
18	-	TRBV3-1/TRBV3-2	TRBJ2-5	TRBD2	CASSQANLAGDAQETQYF	TGTGCCAGCAGCCAAGCGAATTTAGCGGGGGACGCCCAAGAGACCCAGTACTTC
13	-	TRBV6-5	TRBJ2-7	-	CASKVDSGYEQYF	TGTGCCAGCAAAGTTGATAGCGGTTACGAGCAGTACTTC
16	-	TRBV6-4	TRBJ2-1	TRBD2	CASSVNGASGYNEQFF	TGTGCCAGCAGTGTCAACGGGGCTAGCGGCTACAATGAGCAGTTCTTC
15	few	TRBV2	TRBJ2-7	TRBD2	CASSAREGAPYEQYF	TGTGCCAGCAGTGCGCGGGAGGGTGCCCCCTACGAGCAGTACTTC
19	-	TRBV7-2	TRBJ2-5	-	CASSLQGGVSLLPQETQYF	TGTGCCAGCAGCTTACAAGGGGGGGTGTCCTTGTTACCGCAAGAGACCCAGTACTTC
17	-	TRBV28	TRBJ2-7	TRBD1	CASSPDRGRDQAYEQYF	TGTGCCAGCAGTCCTGACAGGGGGCGCGATCAGGCCTACGAGCAGTACTTC
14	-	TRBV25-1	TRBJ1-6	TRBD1	CASSWGQGPSPLHF	TGTGCCAGCAGTTGGGGACAGGGCCCTTCACCCCTCCACTTT
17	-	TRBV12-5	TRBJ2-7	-	CASGLVVRRGGPYEQYF	TGTGCTAGTGGTTTGGTTGTGAGGAGGGGAGGCCCCTACGAGCAGTACTTC
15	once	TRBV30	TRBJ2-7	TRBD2	CAWSPGLAGGSEQYF	TGTGCCTGGAGTCCAGGACTAGCGGGGGGAAGCGAGCAGTACTTC
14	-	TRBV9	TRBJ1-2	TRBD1	CASSGGTGYEGYTF	TGTGCCAGCAGCGGGGGGACAGGGTACGAAGGCTACACCTTC
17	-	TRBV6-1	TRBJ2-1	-	CASSVKLLDGSYNEQFF	TGTGCCAGCAGTGTTAAATTACTAGACGGGTCCTACAATGAGCAGTTCTTC
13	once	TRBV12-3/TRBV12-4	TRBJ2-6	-	CASRSSGANVLTF	TGTGCCAGCAGGAGCTCTGGGGCCAACGTCCTGACTTTC
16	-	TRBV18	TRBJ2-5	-	CASSPQPTELQETQYF	TGTGCCAGCTCACCACAACCGACAGAGCTCCAAGAGACCCAGTACTTC
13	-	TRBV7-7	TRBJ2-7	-	CASSLRGTYEQYF	TGTGCTAGCAGCCTTCGCGGGACCTACGAGCAGTACTTC
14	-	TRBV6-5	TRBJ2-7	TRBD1	CASSPGGSGYEQYF	TGTGCCAGCAGCCCAGGGGGCTCTGGCTACGAGCAGTACTTC